The text below deals with one TCR beta chain. What this receptor recognizes is not known. It has no much larger one-base neighbor in the sample; base qualities were not kept. The library was prepared using the immunoSEQ multiplex PCR assay. RNA was extracted from all samples and reverse transcribed into cDNA as template for TCR sequencing. First-strand cDNA was synthesized using SuperScript III with a 2:1 mix of oligo-dT and random hexamers. A synthetic immune receptor repertoire was used to gauge amplification bias, and whatever bias remained was removed computationally. The source study handled its data this way. Raw reads were preprocessed for error removal, and CDR3 was defined according to IMGT conventions as running from the conserved cysteine to phenylalanine. To get clonality, Shannon entropy was normalized by log2 of the number of productive unique TCRs and the result was subtracted from 1. Whether each scalp clone was CD4 or CD8 was inferred by checking scalp TCRbeta sequences against the CD4 and CD8 repertoires from sorted blood. TCRdb took this table from immuneACCESS and kept in-frame rearrangements with V and J called. Such tables lack part of the clones; where checked against another copy, unresolved V genes explain under half of the gap, and the rest is unexplained. V, J and clone size reflect that table, while D and trimming were determined from the DNA. The sample table lists some 120,000 clones, around 50% of them with a count of one. The leading ten clones occupy 12% of the sample.

Reading the label with the study, this specimen's time point is: less than 30 weeks on oral tofacitinib. The intended sense of this specimen's treatment or condition label: oral pan-JAK inhibitor, 5-10 mg twice daily. Lesional scalp punch biopsies and peripheral blood were obtained from alopecia areata patients. After PBMCs were isolated by density centrifugation and stained for CD3, CD4 and CD8, a FACSAria was used to sort CD4+ and CD8+ T cells. The CDR3 has 14 amino acids, counting the end cysteine and phenylalanine. The entry retains the CDR3 DNA only, 42 bases that are in frame from base 1. CDR1 and CDR2 (SNHLY, FYNNEI) derive from the germline V gene. V lost 6 bases and J lost 3 bases, and the count of bases not matched to a germline gene is 6. This sample is drawn from a study of CD8+ T cells in alopecia areata (dated by TCRdb to 2017 to 2018). About the investigation overall: The treated patients, all with moderate-to-severe alopecia areata, were enrolled in an open-label pilot trial of oral tofacitinib given at 5 to 10 mg twice daily. In treated patients, disease severity was measured using the SALT score, which gives the percentage of scalp surface area affected. Biopsies were taken from tofacitinib-treated patients at baseline and again at 4 and 24 weeks into treatment, and several of those patients also had a later scalp biopsy. Scalp clonality was compared among normal scalp (n=4), patchy alopecia areata scalp (n=8), and alopecia totalis/universalis scalp (n=8). Tofacitinib was administered for 6 to 18 months, and 6 months of follow-up off drug were then conducted to assess delayed response and recurrence. The RNA source kit depended on sample type: the PAXgene miRNA kit for fixed scalp, the miRNeasy kit for PBMCs, and the RNeasy kit for mouse skin. TCRbeta CDR3 regions were amplified by immunoSEQ multiplex PCR using 35 Vbeta forward and 13 Jbeta reverse primers. On the human side, TCRbeta sequencing was run on scalp tissue and on sorted CD4+ and CD8+ peripheral blood T cells from healthy controls and from alopecia areata patients with either patchy or totalis/universalis disease. To study T cell clonal expansion in alopecia areata, the researchers applied high-throughput TCRbeta sequencing to both the C3H/HeJ mouse model and human patients.

Findings and caveats that apply to the study as a whole: Lesional scalp, especially in alopecia totalis/universalis, showed higher clonality and more expanded CD8+ clones than normal scalp, suggesting antigenic drive. Resident alphabeta T cells in normal human skin are also sequenced, complicating scalp TCR repertoire analysis, unlike mouse skin dominated by gammadelta T cells. Scalp clonality and the number of expanded CD8+ clones among the top 100 scalp clones were significantly decreased by tofacitinib. During tofacitinib treatment, many expanded lesional clones stuck around in both scalp and blood, and this persistence may partly explain why relapse happens after treatment is stopped. Because the treated cohort was small and had just a single nonresponder, larger studies are needed to establish links between baseline CD8+ expansion and response. Compared with mice, TCR sequences shared between patients were less clear, possibly partly because of HLA diversity across the patient population.

The clonotype was recovered from a human donor with alopecia areata. Sample: CD8+ T cells sorted from blood, taken at week 24, from a patient treated with tofacitinib. The sequence joins TRBV2 to TRBJ2-7; 9 central bases correspond to TRBD1. The nucleotides are TGTGCCAGCAGCCCATGGACAGGGGTCTACGAGCAGTACTTC. The translation is CASSPWTGVYEQYF.